The 22 T cell receptor beta chains listed next were all sequenced from one sample in a study of monozygotic twins with inflammatory bowel disease (dated by TCRdb to about 2019). Library generation was performed with 5' RACE. TCRdb names Illumina HiSeq 2500 as the instrument used. The reads went through TCRdb reprocessing, and each CDR3 protein sequence gets one entry with no DNA. The table held for this sample gives around 200,000 distinct CDR3 sequences. The ten largest clones represent 1.5% to 2% of the sample. The source material was blood. All receptors come from a human donor with ulcerative colitis or Crohn's disease, or a healthy co-twin of an affected twin (not recorded which).

The CDR3 loop reads CAISEKQGITDTQYF. V is TRBV10-3 and J is TRBJ2-3; TCRdb reports TRBD1, a call that lacks DNA to check it against. CDR3 size: 15 residues. Germline values: CDR1 ENHRY, CDR2 SYGVKD.

The chain has TRBV5-4 and TRBJ2-5; as DNA is missing, the TRBD2 call by TCRdb cannot be tested. The CDR3 runs to 15 residues. From germline, CDR1 is SGHNT and CDR2 YYREEE (reference sequence). The CDR3 sequence: CASSASLAFKETQYF.

The chain is built from TRBV5-1 and TRBJ2-3; TCRdb outputs TRBD2, but without DNA this stays unchecked. The germline V gene has CDR1 SGHRS and CDR2 YFSETQ. The CDR3 loop spans 16 amino acids. This CDR3 reads CASSPGTSGPTDTQYF.

This rearrangement joins TRBV20-1 to TRBJ1-2; TCRdb picks TRBD1, but there is no DNA to check that call. The CDR3 consists of 14 residues. CDR1 DFQATT and CDR2 SNEGSKA come from the germline V gene (reference sequence). Here the CDR3 reads CSARTDRGERGYTF.

The gene calls are TRBV6-5 and TRBJ1-1; TCRdb reports TRBD1, a call that lacks DNA to check it against. This CDR3 has 16 residues. Germline V gene sequence: CDR1 MNHEY, CDR2 SVGAGI. The CDR3 here is CASSYPQGAMDGEAFF.

The genes are TRBV20-1 and TRBJ2-7; TCRdb reports TRBD1, a call that lacks DNA to check it against. CDR1 is DFQATT, CDR2 SNEGSKA, per germline (reference sequence). This CDR3 comprises 12 residues. This CDR3 reads CSAQLIDSQQYF.

V gene TRBV20-1 combines with J gene TRBJ2-3; the D call of TRBD1 rests on TCRdb alone, since no DNA is present to check it. The germline gives CDR1 DFQATT, CDR2 SNEGSKA (reference sequence). This CDR3 has 15 residues. The CDR3 here is CSAHLRTGETDTQYF.

The chain has TRBV3-1 and TRBJ2-3; without DNA, the TCRdb call of TRBD2 cannot be checked. The length of the CDR3 is 15 residues. Germline V gene lookup returns CDR1 LGHDT and CDR2 YNNKEL (reference sequence). This CDR3 reads CASEYSGGARDTQYF.

J is TRBJ1-2 and V is TRBV5-6; lacking DNA, the TRBD1 call made by TCRdb goes unchecked. CDR1 is SGHDT, CDR2 YYEEEE, per germline. There are 16 residues in the CDR3. CDR3 in amino acids: CASSPEPSGGEYGYTF.

The rearrangement uses TRBV6-5 and TRBJ2-6; TCRdb lists TRBD1, though no DNA is available to test this call. The CDR3 contains 16 residues. CDR1 MNHEY and CDR2 SVGAGI come from the germline V gene. CDR3 protein: CASSSGTGAGANVLTF.

V and J are TRBV5-4 and TRBJ2-7; TCRdb lists TRBD2, though no DNA is available to test this call. The CDR3 sequence is 15 residues long. CDR1 and CDR2 (germline): SGHNT, YYREEE (reference sequence). This chain's CDR3 is CASSLGSGGVYEQYF.

The CDR3 sequence is CASSWIPENYGYTF. V usage is TRBV5-1 and J usage is TRBJ1-2. This CDR3 region has 14 residues. Per germline, CDR1 SGHRS and CDR2 YFSETQ.

This rearrangement joins TRBV11-2 to TRBJ2-1; TCRdb proposes TRBD1, but this gene call is untestable without DNA. The germline CDR1 and CDR2 sequences are SGHAT and FQNNGV. This CDR3 has 13 amino acids. CDR3 sequence: CASSLEWGAEQFF.

The chain recombines TRBV7-9 with TRBJ1-2. The V gene's germline CDR1 is SEHNR and CDR2 FQNEAQ (reference sequence). The CDR3 is 16 residues long. The CDR3 spells CASSFLQGPSGWGYTF.

The CDR3: CASSGFREAFF. The gene calls are TRBV6-1 and TRBJ1-1. This CDR3 is built from 11 residues. Germline CDR1 reads MNHNS; CDR2 reads SASEGT.

The chain is built from TRBV9 and TRBJ2-2; the D gene TCRdb calls, TRBD1, cannot be checked with no DNA. The CDR3 extends over 14 amino acids. Germline V gene lookup returns CDR1 SGDLS and CDR2 YYNGEE. The CDR3 sequence: CASSPLGGPGELFF.

The chain couples TRBV20-1 to TRBJ2-1; absent DNA, TCRdb's TRBD2 call cannot be checked. CDR3 length: 16 residues. Germline assignment: CDR1 DFQATT and CDR2 SNEGSKA (reference sequence). The CDR3 reads CSAPLPTFSSYNEQFF.

The chain combines TRBV15 with TRBJ1-4. In germline, CDR1 is LNHNV, CDR2 YYDKDF (reference sequence). This CDR3 has 15 residues. The CDR3 here is CATSPNFRTNEKLFF.

The chain uses TRBV6-1 and TRBJ2-5; TCRdb outputs TRBD2, but without DNA this stays unchecked. The length of the CDR3 is 15 residues. Germline V gene data show CDR1 as MNHNS and CDR2 as SASEGT. CDR3 sequence reads: CASSAGGVGRETQYF.

The rearrangement links TRBV5-1 to TRBJ1-4. The CDR3 totals 15 residues. Germline V gene sequence: CDR1 SGHRS, CDR2 YFSETQ. CDR3: CASSPDSRLNEKLFF.

The CDR3 loop reads CASRAGPTTYRNQPQHF. The J gene is TRBJ1-5, the V gene TRBV6-1. This CDR3 has 17 amino acids. Germline assignment: CDR1 MNHNS and CDR2 SASEGT.

This CDR3 reads CSASHQGADTEAFF. The V gene is TRBV20-1, the J gene TRBJ1-1; as DNA is missing, the TRBD1 call by TCRdb cannot be tested. The CDR3 extends over 14 amino acids. CDR1 DFQATT and CDR2 SNEGSKA come from the germline V gene (reference sequence).